The present T cell receptor (beta chain) was sequenced within a study of shared clonotypes between healthy human individuals. Study-wide context: CD4 naive and memory got three plates each, CD8 naive two, CD8 memory one. Study observations and caveats: As a rule, naive subsets had a larger estimated richness than memory subsets.

In its sample, this clone was seen a few times. Its specificity is not known. The donors were adults (healthy and HIV-negative) with no recent acute infections or vaccinations. The CDR3 consists of 13 residues. CDR1 is SGHDT and CDR2 is YYEEEE in the germline V gene. The V end lost 5 bases, the J end lost 5 bases, and 13 bases lay between the germline ends. Libraries were prepared by immunoSEQ multiplex PCR; TCRdb keeps only in-frame clonotypes and omits some of them. In the table there are roughly 1 million clones, roughly 70% of which are singletons. This clonotype was obtained from a man between 18 and 35 years old in good health. The specimen sequenced was memory CD4+ T cells sorted from blood. Subset reported: CD45RA-negative fraction. The J gene is TRBJ1-1, the V gene TRBV5-6; tentatively, D is TRBD1 (5 bases). The CDR3 nucleotides read TGTGCCAGCAGGACTCAGGGAGTTACTGAAGCTTTCTTT. As protein: CASRTQGVTEAFF. The variable domain in full, with the rest retrieved from reference TRBV5-6 and TRBJ1-1, is DAGVTQSPTHLIKTRGQQVTLRCSPKSGHDTVSWYQQALGQGPQFIFQYYEEEERQRGNFPDRFSGHQFPNYSSELNVNALLLGDSALYLCASRTQGVTEAFFGQGTRLTVV.